Listed here are 23 T cell receptor beta chains from one sample, sequenced in a study of lymphopenia after photon versus proton radiotherapy. Method: immunoSEQ multiplex PCR; TCRdb's copy keeps in-frame clones and lacks some. This sample has tens of thousands of clones, with 65% to 85% found just once. The starting material was peripheral blood, obtained from a patient treated with proton-based radiotherapy. The receptors here all came from a man between 60 and 70 years old with pancreatic cancer.

V gene TRBV27 combines with J gene TRBJ2-3; maybe TRBD1 (5 bases). Germline-derived CDR1 and CDR2 are MNHEY and SMNVEV (reference sequence). V gave up 6 bases and J gave up 0 bases, with 10 bases separating them. There are 14 residues in the CDR3. CDR3 region: CASSGGHSTDTQYF. DNA of the CDR3: TGTGCCAGCAGCGGTGGACACAGCACAGATACGCAGTATTTT.

The V call is TRBV27, the J call TRBJ2-5, with 10 bases that match TRBD2. CDR1 MNHEY and CDR2 SMNVEV come from the germline V gene (reference sequence). The CDR3 covers 18 residues. V was pared by 0 bases and J by 1 base, with 8 bases of the junction left unmatched. This CDR3 reads CASSLSHLLAGTQETQYF. CDR3 in DNA: TGTGCCAGCAGTTTATCCCATTTACTAGCGGGGACCCAAGAGACCCAGTACTTC.

This clone was seen only a few times. This chain uses TRBV2 with TRBJ2-7; D gene ambiguous. The CDR3 runs to 14 residues. Between the trimmed V and J ends, which lost 4 bases and 3 bases, there was a span of 13 bases. Looked up from germline, CDR1 is SNHLY and CDR2 is FYNNEI. The chain's CDR3 is CASSVGVGVYEQYF. The DNA for the CDR3 is TGTGCCAGCAGTGTTGGGGTTGGGGTCTACGAGCAGTACTTC.

Here the CDR3 reads CASSAGTSGIQETQYF. Here the CDR3 DNA reads TGTGCCAGCAGCGCCGGGACTAGCGGGATACAAGAGACCCAGTACTTC. The chain recombines TRBV9 with TRBJ2-5, with TRBD2 matching 13 bases. There are 16 residues in the CDR3. Germline CDR1 reads SGDLS; CDR2 reads YYNGEE. With 3 bases clipped from V and 2 bases from J, the junction kept 4 bases outside the gene matches.

This clone appeared a single time. The gene calls are TRBV18 and TRBJ1-2; D may be TRBD1 (6 bases). Germline V gene data show CDR1 as KGHSH and CDR2 as LQKENI. Trimming took 5 bases from V and 2 from J, leaving 15 bases between them. This CDR3 contains 15 residues. For the CDR3, the DNA is TGTGCCAGCTCAACAGGACAGTTCGGGAACTATGGCTACACCTTC. Translation: CASSTGQFGNYGYTF.

This rearrangement joins TRBV19 to TRBJ2-2; D is ambiguous. V was pared by 8 bases and J by 5 bases, with 6 bases between. Germline assignment: CDR1 LNHDA and CDR2 SQIVND (reference sequence). This CDR3 is built from 11 residues. The DNA of the CDR3 is TGTGCCAGTCGCAGGACCGGGGAGCTGTTTTTT. This encodes CASRRTGELFF.

This chain connects TRBV7-9 to TRBJ2-7; D is uncertain. The CDR3 totals 14 residues. V dropped 5 bases and J dropped 0 bases, with 11 bases sitting between them. Looked up from germline, CDR1 is SEHNR and CDR2 is FQNEAQ (reference sequence). The CDR3: CASSPDGSSYEQYF. In DNA form, the CDR3 reads TGTGCCAGCAGCCCTGACGGCAGCTCCTACGAGCAGTACTTC.

The chain has TRBV29-1 and TRBJ1-1; D not certain. Germline V CDR1 and CDR2: SQVTM, ANQGSEA. V was pared by 5 bases and J by 6 bases, with 19 bases between. The length of the CDR3 is 14 residues. In DNA form, the CDR3 reads TGCAGCGTTCTGCACAGCACCTATGGGGCTGAAGCTTTCTTT. This sequence encodes CSVLHSTYGAEAFF.

The V call is TRBV9, the J call TRBJ1-2, with 10 positions matching TRBD1. The CDR3 covers 17 residues. Trimming removed 3 bases from V and 7 bases from J; junction bases left unmatched: 15. CDR1 and CDR2 from the germline V gene are SGDLS and YYNGEE. This chain's CDR3 is CASSETPGQGRGGGYTF. CDR3 nucleotide sequence: TGTGCCAGCAGCGAAACCCCGGGACAGGGGAGGGGAGGTGGCTACACCTTC.

The chain is built from TRBV4-2 and TRBJ2-3, with 7 bases identical to TRBD2. Trimming cost V 0 bases and J 0 bases; bases outside gene matches: 3. This CDR3 is built from 16 residues. Germline V lookup: CDR1 LGHNA, CDR2 YNFKEQ. The CDR3 is CASSQERERSTDTQYF. CDR3 sequence (DNA): TGTGCCAGCAGCCAAGAGCGGGAGCGGAGCACAGATACGCAGTATTTT.

V usage is TRBV28 and J usage is TRBJ1-5; 10 bases align to TRBD1. Germline V gene data show CDR1 as MDHEN and CDR2 as SYDVKM. The ends lost 6 bases at V and 6 bases at J; junction bases unmatched: 8. CDR3 length: 15 amino acids. CDR3 sequence: CASSPATGGPQPQHF. The CDR3 DNA reads TGTGCCAGCAGCCCCGCGACAGGGGGCCCTCAGCCCCAGCATTTT.

This chain joins TRBV25-1 and TRBJ2-1; TRBD1 aligns across 10 bases. The CDR3 sequence is 15 residues long. V gave up 0 bases and J gave up 7 bases; unmatched junction bases: 3. Germline V CDR1 and CDR2: MGHDK, SYGVNS. CDR3 loop: CASSEYKDRGNEQFF. The CDR3 region has the DNA TGTGCCAGCAGTGAATATAAGGACAGGGGGAATGAGCAGTTCTTC.

CDR3 sequence (DNA): TGTGCCAGCAGTCCTGTCGTAGATATCTACGGCGAGCAGTACTTC. Its translation: CASSPVVDIYGEQYF. V usage is TRBV2 and J usage is TRBJ2-7; D gene unclear. CDR3 length: 15 amino acids. Trimming removed 5 bases at V and 6 bases at J, with 20 bases between. CDR1 is SNHLY and CDR2 is FYNNEI in the germline V gene.

The chain couples TRBV6-5 to TRBJ2-1; 7 nucleotides match TRBD1. Per the germline V gene, CDR1 is MNHEY and CDR2 is SVGAGI. V lost 6 bases, J lost 8 bases, and 13 bases stayed unmatched. The CDR3 contains 15 residues. The DNA of the CDR3 is TGTGCCAGCAGACCGTCCGGACAGGCTTACGATGAGCAGTTCTTC. Encoded protein: CASRPSGQAYDEQFF.

The gene calls are TRBV7-9 and TRBJ2-1; D may be TRBD1 or TRBD2 (5 bases each). V was pared by 11 bases and J by 2 bases, with 16 bases between. CDR3 size: 14 residues. The germline V gene has CDR1 SEHNR and CDR2 FQNEAQ (reference sequence). The CDR3 protein is CAGNGDQTYNEQFF. CDR3 nucleotides: TGTGCCGGGAACGGGGACCAAACCTACAATGAGCAGTTCTTC.

The V call is TRBV28, the J call TRBJ2-3; D is unresolved. Trimming removed 2 bases from V and 6 bases from J, with 9 bases in between. This CDR3 region has 13 residues. CDR1 and CDR2 (germline): MDHEN, SYDVKM. The CDR3 loop is CASSLIKGDTQYF. Here the CDR3 DNA reads TGTGCCAGCAGTTTAATTAAAGGGGATACGCAGTATTTT.

V gene TRBV9 combines with J gene TRBJ1-2; possible D gene TRBD1, 5 bases. Trimming removed 6 bases from V and 8 bases from J, with 14 bases in between. The CDR3 consists of 12 residues. CDR1 is SGDLS and CDR2 is YYNGEE in the germline V gene. The CDR3 is CASTGAGGGYTF. Here the CDR3 DNA reads TGTGCCAGCACCGGCGCCGGGGGAGGCTACACCTTC.

The V call is TRBV6-6, the J call TRBJ2-7, with 10 positions matching TRBD1. Germline V gene data show CDR1 as MNHNY and CDR2 as SVGAGI (reference sequence). Germline trimming cut 5 bases from V and 5 bases from J; bases unmatched to any gene: 9. The CDR3 covers 15 residues. The CDR3 nucleotides are TGTGCCAGCAGTGTAAGGGGGACAGGGGTCAACGAGCAGTACTTC. Its protein is CASSVRGTGVNEQYF.

V is TRBV4-1 and J is TRBJ2-3, with D possibly being TRBD2 (6 bases). The CDR3 runs to 16 residues. Germline values: CDR1 MGHRA, CDR2 YSYEKL. The V gene lost 5 bases and the J gene lost 3 bases, with 18 bases spanning the gap. The CDR3 here is CASSGLVAAGTDTQYF. In DNA, the CDR3 is TGCGCCAGCAGCGGATTGGTGGCGGCGGGGACAGATACGCAGTATTTT.

The rearrangement uses TRBV7-9 and TRBJ1-3; D uncertain. Trimming cost V 2 bases and J 0 bases, with 11 bases left between them. This CDR3 has 16 residues. Germline CDR1 reads SEHNR; CDR2 reads FQNEAQ (reference sequence). The CDR3 DNA is TGTGCCAGCAGCTTAACTGGAACTTCCTCTGGAAACACCATATATTTT. Amino acids: CASSLTGTSSGNTIYF.

The chain employs TRBV6-1 and TRBJ2-1; no firm D call. V lost 0 bases and J 0 bases, leaving 6 bases between the germline ends. The CDR3 runs 15 residues. Germline loops: CDR1 MNHNS, CDR2 SASEGT. The CDR3 loop is CASSEARFSYNEQFF. CDR3 bases: TGTGCCAGCAGTGAAGCGCGGTTCTCCTACAATGAGCAGTTCTTC.

The V gene is TRBV19, the J gene TRBJ1-3; maybe TRBD1 (5 bases). The V gene's germline CDR1 is LNHDA and CDR2 SQIVND (reference sequence). This CDR3 is 18 amino acids long. V lost 9 bases and J 4 bases, leaving 28 bases between the germline ends. The CDR3 DNA follows: TGTGCCAGCGGAACGAGGTCCCCGGGGCTCCCGGGAGGAAACACCATATATTTT. Its protein is CASGTRSPGLPGGNTIYF.

This clone was picked up a small number of times. The genes are TRBV13 and TRBJ1-2, with D uncertain. V lost 0 bases and J lost 6, with 8 bases in between. CDR1 is PRHDT, CDR2 FYEKMQ, per germline (reference sequence). The CDR3 spans 13 residues. The CDR3 here is CASSLGRYHGYTF. The CDR3, as DNA: TGTGCCAGCAGCTTAGGGAGGTACCATGGCTACACCTTC. The full variable domain, in which reference TRBV13 and TRBJ1-2 provide the parts outside the CDR3, is AAGVIQSPRHLIKEKRETATLKCYPIPRHDTVYWYQQGPGQDPQFLISFYEKMQSDKGSIPDRFSAQQFSDYHSELNMSSLELGDSALYFCASSLGRYHGYTFGSGTRLTVV.